This T cell receptor beta chain comes out of a study of T cell responses to AZD1222 COVID-19 vaccine (dated by TCRdb to the early 2020s). Study-wide context: AZD1222 recipients given second doses at about 4 weeks or at about 12 weeks were pooled, since spike-specific TCR depth and breadth were not found to differ between the two schedules. TCR sequencing was performed for 233 trial participants, of whom some 200 were given two doses of AZD1222 and approximately 25 were given two doses of MenACWY control vaccine. Enrollment into the trials was organized by age into subgroups of 18-55, 56-69 and 70-plus years, and those subgroups contained about 160, 30 and 59 TCR-sequenced participants, respectively. Study-wide conclusions, independent of this receptor: A significant rise in spike-specific TCR breadth and depth was observed after two AZD1222 doses relative to day 0 and relative to MenACWY recipients. Only five or six AZD1222 recipients were SARS-CoV-2 seropositive at baseline, limiting conclusions about previously exposed vaccinees. Nearly half of unique spike-specific TCRs reportedly recognized epitopes outside regions mutated in the B.1.351 and B.1.1.7 variants. Because no samples from the day 14 peak response were available, repertoires could be characterized only after the peak T cell response. Participants were mostly white British, with more females than males. The authors suggested clonal diversity may have been underestimated. In the small 56-69-year group, the increase in depth fell short of significance, most likely because of low power. The whole spike protein was spanned by vaccine-associated CD4 TCRs, and dominant responses were seen in regions 160-218 and 743-854.

A word on this clone: Its antigen is still unknown. Base qualities are not at hand, and no much larger clone is one base apart.

The CDR3 regions of human TCRbeta chains were analyzed by immunosequencing. The study's processing was this. TCRs in the repertoires were compared against a reference library of SARS-CoV-2-specific TCRs that had been generated with the MIRA antigen-specificity platform. Breadth meant the fraction of unique TCRs that were SARS-CoV-2-associated, whereas depth meant the fraction of total T cells that were SARS-CoV-2-associated. Using the MIRA data, each spike-specific TCR was assigned both to the spike region to which the TCR was reactive and to a CD4 or CD8 class. Log10-transformed breadth and depth values were compared by one-way ANOVA with Sidak's multiple comparisons tests. Sourced from immuneACCESS, this table was stored by TCRdb with only in-frame sequences that have V and J called. A share of the clones is absent; for the studies checked, an unresolved V gene accounts for under half, and the remainder has no known explanation. V, J and clone size derive from that table, while D and trimming were established from the DNA sequence. Within this sample are 130,000 to 150,000 clones, with 75% to 95% of them counted one time only. The ten biggest clones cover approximately 3.6% of the sample.

Including cysteine and phenylalanine, the CDR3 has 14 amino acids. Only the CDR3 region is kept as DNA, spanning 42 bases read in frame from base 1. Trimming takes 6 bases off V and 6 bases off J; junction bases not matched to a gene: 7. CDR1 and CDR2 were assigned from the germline V gene as SNHLY and FYNNEI. This specimen's time point label, per the study, means: baseline before first vaccination. Vaccinee samples came from UK trials COV001 and COV002, including a single-blind randomized controlled phase 2/3 trial of AZD1222 (ChAdOx1 nCoV-19) in healthy adults. For TCRbeta chain sequencing, PBMC samples from trial participants were taken at day 0 and at day 28 after the second dose.

The material sequenced was peripheral blood, taken on day 0 of AZD1222 vaccination. The rearranged chain carries TRBV2 and TRBJ1-5, and 8 junction bases match TRBD1. This receptor was identified in an adult in good health. The CDR3 protein: CASRATGVGQPQHF. The nucleotides are TGTGCCAGCAGGGCGACAGGGGTCGGTCAGCCCCAGCATTTT.